The rows below give T cell receptor beta chains drawn from one sample of a study of blood T cell repertoires in COVID-19. Produced via immunoSEQ multiplex PCR; TCRdb's table is partial and in-frame only. Of 130,000 to 150,000 clones in the sample, 80% to 90% were seen once. The specimen was PBMCs or T cells enriched from blood (not recorded which). The receptors here all came from a man aged 55-75 years who had recovered from COVID-19. Each CDR3 is given with its conserved first and last residue. The D gene is left open where the match is weak. Rows may omit the clone size; those that give it use once, few, many or a size class.

NA	TRBJ1-4	NA	TRBV2	TGTGCCAGCAGTGATCCCAGGCAATCGACTAATGAAAAACTGTTTTTT	CASSDPRQSTNEKLFF
NA	TRBJ2-7	TRBD2	TRBV3-1/TRBV3-2	TGTGCCAGCAGCCCCGGGGGGGCCTACGAGCAGTACTTC	CASSPGGAYEQYF
NA	TRBJ2-5	TRBD2	TRBV4-1	TGCGCCAGCAGCCAAGGCCGGACTAGCGGGGGGCAAGAGACCCAGTACTTC	CASSQGRTSGGQETQYF
NA	TRBJ2-2	NA	TRBV7-3	TGTGCCAGCAGCCTGAACACCGGGGAGCTGTTTTTT	CASSLNTGELFF
NA	TRBJ1-5	TRBD1	TRBV30	TGTGCCTGGAGTGGGACAGGGCGACAGCCCCAGCATTTT	CAWSGTGRQPQHF
once	TRBJ1-1	NA	TRBV2	TGTGCCAGCAGTGGCCAGGGGAACACTGAAGCTTTCTTT	CASSGQGNTEAFF
NA	TRBJ2-2	NA	TRBV5-1	TGCGCCAGCAGCTCCCACACGATCACCGGGGAGCTGTTTTTT	CASSSHTITGELFF
NA	TRBJ2-5	TRBD2	TRBV11-2	TGTGCCAGCAGCGCTACTAGCGGGGGGTACCAAGAGACCCAGTACTTC	CASSATSGGYQETQYF
NA	TRBJ2-7	TRBD2	TRBV3-1/TRBV3-2	TGTGCCAGCAGCCAAATACGACTAGCGGGGCTCTACGAGCAGTACTTC	CASSQIRLAGLYEQYF
NA	TRBJ1-1	TRBD1	TRBV7-9	TGTGCCAGCAGCGCGCCGACAGGGGGCGGCACTGAAGCTTTCTTT	CASSAPTGGGTEAFF
NA	TRBJ1-2	NA	TRBV6-5	TGTGCCAGCAGTCCCCAGACAGGAGTTAACTATGGCTACACCTTC	CASSPQTGVNYGYTF
NA	TRBJ2-7	TRBD1	TRBV10-2	TGCGCCAGCAGCGCGACAGGGCTAGGGTACGAGCAGTACTTC	CASSATGLGYEQYF
once	TRBJ2-2	TRBD2	TRBV15	TGTGCCACCAGCAGAGAGCGACTAGCGGGGGGGCGGAACGGGGAGCTGTTTTTT	CATSRERLAGGRNGELFF
NA	TRBJ2-2	TRBD1	TRBV3-1/TRBV3-2	TGTGCCAGCAGCCCCCATGGGACAGGGCCCACCGGGGAGCTGTTTTTT	CASSPHGTGPTGELFF
NA	TRBJ2-3	TRBD2	TRBV4-1	TGCGCCAGCAGCCTCAGGACTAGCGGGAGTCCAGATACGCAGTATTTT	CASSLRTSGSPDTQYF
NA	TRBJ2-2	TRBD2	TRBV7-8	TGTGCCAGCAGCTGGGAGGGGCGATACACCGGGGAGCTGTTTTTT	CASSWEGRYTGELFF
few	TRBJ1-1	NA	TRBV5-4	TGTGCCAGCAGCTTGGGGAGGTTCGGGACAGAAGCTTTCTTT	CASSLGRFGTEAFF
NA	TRBJ1-5	NA	TRBV30	TGTGCCTGGAGACAGGGATGGGATCAGCCCCAGCATTTT	CAWRQGWDQPQHF
NA	TRBJ2-7	TRBD2	TRBV15	TGTGCCACCAGCAGAGATCTGGCGGGGGGCCGTTTCTACGAGCAGTACTTC	CATSRDLAGGRFYEQYF
once	TRBJ2-7	NA	TRBV24-1	TGTGCCACCAGTGATCCCGTGTCTTACGAGCAGTACTTC	CATSDPVSYEQYF
NA	TRBJ2-2	NA	TRBV27	TGTGCCAGCAGTTTATTGCCCCCGGGCAGGGGTTGGGAGCTGTTTTTT	CASSLLPPGRGWELFF
NA	TRBJ1-6	TRBD1	TRBV10-3	TGTGCCATCAACGGACAGGGCGGCTCACCCCTCCACTTT	CAINGQGGSPLHF
NA	TRBJ1-6	NA	TRBV18	TGTGCCAGCTCACAGAGACAGATTCCTGATTCACCCCTCCACTTT	CASSQRQIPDSPLHF
once	TRBJ2-5	TRBD2	TRBV9	TGTGCCAGCAGCGTGACTAGCGGACAAGAGACCCAGTACTTC	CASSVTSGQETQYF
NA	TRBJ2-7	NA	TRBV10-1	TGCGCCAGCAGTGACTTAGACATGAAGCAGTACTTC	CASSDLDMKQYF
NA	TRBJ1-1	NA	TRBV5-1	TGCGCCAGCAGCTTCCAGGGGAGGGACACTGAAGCTTTCTTT	CASSFQGRDTEAFF
NA	TRBJ2-1	TRBD1	TRBV7-6	TGTGCCAGCAGCCCGATTCAGGGGGAAGTGGTGAATGAGCAGTTCTTC	CASSPIQGEVVNEQFF
few	TRBJ1-6	NA	TRBV19	TGTGCCAGTAGTGAACAAGCCATGGGGCACTATAATTCACCCCTCCACTTT	CASSEQAMGHYNSPLHF
NA	TRBJ1-1	NA	TRBV2	TGTGCCAGCAGTGGGGGGCCATGGAACACTGAAGCTTTCTTT	CASSGGPWNTEAFF
NA	TRBJ1-1	NA	TRBV10-3	TGTGCCATCAGGACCCAGGGAGGGACTGAAGCTTTCTTT	CAIRTQGGTEAFF
NA	TRBJ2-1	TRBD2	TRBV30	TGTGCCTGGAGTCGACTAGCGGGAGTTTTGAATGAGCAGTTCTTC	CAWSRLAGVLNEQFF
NA	TRBJ1-6	TRBD1	TRBV5-1	TGCGCCAGCAGCACGACAGGGAACAATGGTAATTCACCCCTCCACTTT	CASSTTGNNGNSPLHF
NA	TRBJ2-7	NA	TRBV27	TGTGCCAGCAGTTGGGGTGGGGGGAGTTCCTACGAGCAGTACTTC	CASSWGGGSSYEQYF
NA	TRBJ2-1	NA	TRBV6-5	TGTGCCAGCAAAATGGGAGTGGTCCCGAGCAATGAGCAGTTCTTC	CASKMGVVPSNEQFF
NA	TRBJ1-1	NA	TRBV28	TGTGCCAGCAGTTTATGGGGCACGACCACTGAAGCTTTCTTT	CASSLWGTTTEAFF
NA	TRBJ2-2	TRBD1	TRBV7-6	TGTGCCAGCAGCTTCGGACAGGGTACAACCGGGGAGCTGTTTTTT	CASSFGQGTTGELFF
NA	TRBJ2-3	TRBD1	TRBV29-1	TGCAGCGTACGGGACAGGGGAACAGATACGCAGTATTTT	CSVRDRGTDTQYF
few	TRBJ1-5	NA	TRBV2	TGTGCCAGCAGTGAAGCCTCCAGGGGAGGGAGCAATCAGCCCCAGCATTTT	CASSEASRGGSNQPQHF
once	TRBJ1-3	NA	TRBV15	TGTGCCACCAGCAGAGCGAGAGACACCATATATTTT	CATSRARDTIYF
NA	TRBJ2-3	TRBD2	TRBV6-5	TGTGCCAGCTCCCGGGACTACCCAAGTGATACGCAGTATTTT	CASSRDYPSDTQYF